The 26 T cell receptor beta chains given below trace back to one sample, sequenced in a study of beta chain features in type 1 diabetes. The investigators reverse transcribed all of the isolated RNA, so they sequenced expressed TCRB transcripts. TCRdb keeps only in-frame clones here, not all; method: immunoSEQ multiplex PCR. The sample carries nearly 250,000 clones, 68% recorded once. The sample consisted of naive CD4+ T cells from blood. These receptors originate from a man aged 30 to 39 in good health.

V and J are TRBV5-1 and TRBJ2-3, with D possibly TRBD2 on 6 matching bases. The germline V gene has CDR1 SGHRS and CDR2 YFSETQ. Trimming took off 4 bases at V and 2 bases at J, with 14 bases between the two ends. The CDR3 spans 15 residues. CDR3 amino acids: CASSPPGGSTDTQYF. The CDR3 region has the DNA TGCGCCAGCAGCCCCCCTGGAGGGTCCACAGATACGCAGTATTTT.

This clone was detected only a few times. V and J are TRBV7-2 and TRBJ2-7; D might be TRBD2 (5 bases). Trimming stripped 6 bases from V and 5 bases from J, with 11 bases between. CDR1 is SGHTA and CDR2 is FQGNSA in the germline V gene. The CDR3 has 12 amino acids. CDR3 bases: TGTGCCAGCAGGAGGGATGGGAACGAGCAGTACTTC. This encodes CASRRDGNEQYF.

J is TRBJ2-2 and V is TRBV5-1; tentatively, D is TRBD2 (6 bases). Trimming removed 7 bases at V and 1 base at J, with 11 bases between. Per germline, CDR1 SGHRS and CDR2 YFSETQ. The CDR3 runs 14 residues. The CDR3 loop reads CASADGGNTGELFF. In DNA, the CDR3 is TGCGCCAGCGCAGACGGGGGGAACACCGGGGAGCTGTTTTTT. Using reference TRBV5-1 and TRBJ2-2 for the parts outside the CDR3, the full variable domain is KAGVTQTPRYLIKTRGQQVTLSCSPISGHRSVSWYQQTPGQGLQFLFEYFSETQRNKGNFPGRFSGRQFSNSRSEMNVSTLELGDSALYLCASADGGNTGELFFGEGSRLTVL.

The chain links TRBV4-1 to TRBJ2-7; D could derive from TRBD1 or TRBD2 (5 bases each). With 4 bases removed from V and 3 bases from J, the gap between germline ends came to 10 bases. Germline-derived CDR1 and CDR2 are MGHRA and YSYEKL. The CDR3 is made up of 13 amino acids. CDR3 protein: CASSPREYYEQYF. CDR3 bases: TGCGCCAGCAGCCCCAGGGAGTACTACGAGCAGTACTTC.

DNA for the CDR3: TGCAGCGTGGGAGACTATAGCGGGAGGGCCATCTACGAGCAGTACTTC. This sequence encodes CSVGDYSGRAIYEQYF. V usage is TRBV29-1 and J usage is TRBJ2-7, with 11 bases aligning to TRBD2. Losses at the gene ends were 6 bases for V and 3 bases for J; bases not matched to a gene: 13. The CDR3 is 16 residues long. CDR1 is SQVTM, CDR2 ANQGSEA, per germline.

The rearrangement links TRBV5-4 to TRBJ1-5; D is undetermined. CDR3 length: 17 amino acids. The germline V and J ends were trimmed by 1 base and 3 bases, with 17 bases remaining between them. Germline CDR1 SGHNT, CDR2 YYREEE (reference sequence). The CDR3 loop is CASSLWSGSRINQPQHF. CDR3 coding DNA: TGTGCCAGCAGCTTGTGGTCTGGAAGCCGGATCAATCAGCCCCAGCATTTT.

The V call is TRBV7-2, the J call TRBJ1-2, with D possibly being TRBD1 (5 bases). Between the trimmed V and J ends, which lost 1 base and 4 bases, there was a span of 10 bases. The germline V gene has CDR1 SGHTA and CDR2 FQGNSA. The length of the CDR3 is 14 residues. CDR3 sequence reads: CASSLGGGSYGYTF. The CDR3 region has the DNA TGTGCCAGCAGCTTAGGGGGCGGGTCCTATGGCTACACCTTC.

This clone appeared a few times. The gene calls are TRBV28 and TRBJ2-6; 7 positions agree with TRBD2. This CDR3 region has 19 residues. Germline CDR1 is MDHEN and CDR2 is SYDVKM. V shed 5 bases, J shed 2 bases, and the junction held 15 bases outside the gene matches. Here the CDR3 DNA reads TGTGCCAGCAGTCCGATCCCGGGACTACTGTCGCCTGGGGCCAACGTCCTGACTTTC. Residues: CASSPIPGLLSPGANVLTF.

The V gene is TRBV29-1, the J gene TRBJ2-1; 7 bases match TRBD1. Germline CDR1 SQVTM, CDR2 ANQGSEA. The V segment lost 6 bases and the J segment 7 bases; nucleotides outside the gene matches: 15. This CDR3 spans 15 amino acids. CDR3 DNA sequence: TGCAGCGTCCACGGGACAGCCTCCTCAGGGAATGAGCAGTTCTTC. It codes for CSVHGTASSGNEQFF.

Points on this clone: This sample includes further DNA sequences coding for the same CDR3. The V gene is TRBV29-1, the J gene TRBJ2-6; D is unclear. The CDR3 spans 12 residues. V was cut by 5 bases and J by 1 base, with 3 bases left in between. Germline CDR1 and CDR2: SQVTM and ANQGSEA. The CDR3 loop is CSVLSGANVLTF. CDR3 nucleotides: TGCAGCGTTCTTTCTGGGGCCAACGTCCTGACTTTC. Supplemented by reference TRBV29-1 and TRBJ2-6, the full variable domain reads SAVISQKPSRDICQRGTSLTIQCQVDSQVTMMFWYRQQPGQSLTLIATANQGSEATYESGFVIDKFPISRPNLTFSTLTVSNMSPEDSSIYLCSVLSGANVLTFGAGSRLTVL.

The chain carries TRBV29-1 and TRBJ2-7; D possibly corresponds to TRBD1 (6 bases). V was trimmed by 2 bases and J by 2 bases, leaving 10 bases between them. CDR3 length: 13 residues. Germline CDR1 and CDR2: SQVTM and ANQGSEA. The CDR3 nucleotides are TGCAGCGTTGAAATGGACAGACCCTACGAGCAGTACTTC. It is translated as CSVEMDRPYEQYF.

The gene calls are TRBV30 and TRBJ2-2; 7 bases match TRBD1. The CDR3 length is 13 residues. CDR1 is GTSNPN and CDR2 is SVGIG in the germline V gene (reference sequence). V lost 3 bases and J lost 5; bases outside the gene matches: 3. CDR3 sequence reads: CAWSKTGTGELFF. For the CDR3, the DNA is TGTGCCTGGAGCAAGACAGGGACCGGGGAGCTGTTTTTT.

This clone was observed a few times. This sequence joins TRBV29-1 and TRBJ1-2, with D hard to call. Trimming stripped 6 bases from V and 7 bases from J, with 6 bases between. The germline V gene encodes CDR1 SQVTM and CDR2 ANQGSEA. This CDR3 region has 9 residues. CDR3 protein: CSVGSGYTF. DNA for the CDR3: TGCAGCGTGGGAAGTGGCTACACCTTC.

V and J are TRBV27 and TRBJ2-5; D might be TRBD2 (5 bases). This CDR3 has 14 residues. The germline gives CDR1 MNHEY, CDR2 SMNVEV (reference sequence). V was cut by 2 bases and J by 3 bases, with 10 bases left in between. The CDR3, as DNA: TGTGCCAGCAGTTTAGAGGGCGGAGAAGAGACCCAGTACTTC. This encodes CASSLEGGEETQYF.

This chain joins TRBV29-1 and TRBJ1-1, with a weak D call TRBD1 (6 bases). The ends were cut back, 6 bases at V and 1 base at J, with 9 bases in the middle. From germline, CDR1 is SQVTM and CDR2 ANQGSEA. This CDR3 has 12 amino acids. The CDR3 DNA follows: TGCAGCGTGACCAGGGGGAACACTGAAGCTTTCTTT. This encodes CSVTRGNTEAFF.

This rearrangement joins TRBV7-2 to TRBJ2-7; 11 bases align to TRBD1. The germline V gene encodes CDR1 SGHTA and CDR2 FQGNSA. This CDR3 comprises 15 residues. Trimming took 6 bases from V and 6 from J; bases not matched to a gene: 10. CDR3 in amino acids: CASSSTDRGHSEQYF. The CDR3 DNA follows: TGTGCCAGCAGTTCTACGGACAGGGGGCACAGCGAGCAGTACTTC.

The chain links TRBV25-1 to TRBJ2-5; the D gene is possibly TRBD1 (5 bases). The CDR3 is 15 amino acids. Trimming cost V 2 bases and J 0 bases, with 10 bases left between them. Germline V CDR1 and CDR2: MGHDK, SYGVNS. The CDR3 loop reads CASSEPRTYQETQYF. CDR3 nucleotide sequence: TGTGCCAGCAGTGAACCGAGGACATACCAAGAGACCCAGTACTTC. The full variable domain, its missing parts supplied by reference TRBV25-1 and TRBJ2-5, is EADIYQTPRYLVIGTGKKITLECSQTMGHDKMYWYQQDPGMELHLIHYSYGVNSTEKGDLSSESTVSRIRTEHFPLTLESARPSHTSQYLCASSEPRTYQETQYFGPGTRLLVL.

Here the CDR3 reads CAWSPTFQETQYF. The CDR3, as DNA: TGTGCCTGGAGTCCGACCTTCCAAGAGACCCAGTACTTC. The chain has TRBV30 and TRBJ2-5, with D hard to call. From germline, CDR1 is GTSNPN and CDR2 SVGIG (reference sequence). Trimming cost V 2 bases and J 1 base, with 8 bases left between them. CDR3 length: 13 amino acids.

The V gene is TRBV7-9, the J gene TRBJ1-6; the D is unclear. This CDR3 spans 13 amino acids. The germline gives CDR1 SEHNR, CDR2 FQNEAQ (reference sequence). V was trimmed by 0 bases and J by 7 bases, leaving 4 bases between them. Here the CDR3 reads CASSLAGNSPLHF. The DNA for the CDR3 is TGTGCCAGCAGCTTAGCGGGGAATTCACCCCTCCACTTT. The full variable domain, completed using reference TRBV7-9 and TRBJ1-6, is DTGVSQNPRHKITKRGQNVTFRCDPISEHNRLYWYRQTLGQGPEFLTYFQNEAQLEKSRLLSDRFSAERPKGSFSTLEIQRTEQGDSAMYLCASSLAGNSPLHFGNGTRLTVT.

Only a few counts were recorded for this clone. CDR3 amino acids: CASSQDLGTAHQPQHF. CDR3 nucleotides: TGCGCCAGCAGCCAAGATCTCGGGACAGCTCATCAGCCCCAGCATTTT. The J gene is TRBJ1-5, the V gene TRBV4-1; 7 bases are a match to TRBD1. Unmatched junction bases numbered 7, after V lost 0 bases and J lost 5 bases. This CDR3 is built from 16 residues. Germline lookup yields CDR1 MGHRA and CDR2 YSYEKL.

This clone has a single count. The chain is built from TRBV2 and TRBJ1-5; D is possibly TRBD1 (5 bases). CDR1 and CDR2 from the germline V gene are SNHLY and FYNNEI. Trimming cost V 0 bases and J 4 bases, with 19 bases left between them. The CDR3 contains 18 residues. CDR3 protein: CASSEAKQGYLVNQPQHF. The CDR3 DNA sequence: TGTGCCAGCAGTGAAGCCAAGCAGGGTTATCTGGTTAATCAGCCCCAGCATTTT.

The gene calls are TRBV30 and TRBJ2-7; a weak D match, TRBD1 (6 bases). The germline CDR1 and CDR2 sequences are GTSNPN and SVGIG (reference sequence). Trimming removed 0 bases at V and 0 bases at J, with 9 bases between. This CDR3 has 14 residues. The CDR3, as DNA: TGTGCCTGGAGTGTACAGGGATCCTCCTACGAGCAGTACTTC. Its translation is CAWSVQGSSYEQYF.

The chain is built from TRBV25-1 and TRBJ2-7, with D perhaps TRBD2 (5 bases). The germline V and J ends were trimmed by 2 bases and 6 bases, with 8 bases remaining between them. Germline V gene sequence: CDR1 MGHDK, CDR2 SYGVNS. This CDR3 is 12 amino acids long. CDR3 sequence (DNA): TGTGCCAGCAGTGAAGTACGGGGCGAGCAGTACTTC. This gives the protein CASSEVRGEQYF.

The chain combines TRBV4-3 with TRBJ2-1, with 11 bases identical to TRBD2. CDR1 is LGHNA and CDR2 is YSLEER in the germline V gene. J was trimmed by 3 bases and V by 3 bases; bases with no gene match: 13. This CDR3 contains 19 residues. The CDR3 reads CASSHPFGPGLADYNEQFF. In nucleotides, the CDR3 is TGCGCCAGCAGCCACCCCTTTGGGCCGGGACTAGCGGACTACAATGAGCAGTTCTTC.

The chain is built from TRBV2 and TRBJ1-1; 7 nucleotides agree with TRBD1. The CDR3 covers 15 residues. V trimming: 7 bases; J trimming: 3 bases; junction bases outside the gene matches: 11. The germline V gene encodes CDR1 SNHLY and CDR2 FYNNEI. DNA for the CDR3: TGTGCCAGCACCGAGAGTGTGACAGGGCACACTGAAGCTTTCTTT. As protein: CASTESVTGHTEAFF.

The V and J genes are TRBV29-1 and TRBJ2-3; 7 bases align to TRBD1. This CDR3 spans 13 amino acids. Losses at the gene ends were 1 base for V and 5 bases for J; bases not matched to a gene: 3. CDR1 is SQVTM, CDR2 ANQGSEA, per germline. DNA for the CDR3: TGCAGCGTTGAAGGCCAGGGGGTAGATACGCAGTATTTT. Translated: CSVEGQGVDTQYF.